This T cell receptor (beta chain) comes out of a study of blood T cell repertoires in COVID-19 (dated by TCRdb to 2019 to 2021). With regard to the full study: Collaborator samples came from the United States, Italy and Spain and covered acute and convalescent phases of COVID-19. Where available, HLA class I and class II types were taken from metadata supplied by the sample provider and were not determined by assay-based typing. The samples were drawn from two sources: the first 160 participants of the ongoing ImmuneRACE study, and 950 to 1,500 subjects contributed by 6 global collaborators. Deeply sampled blood TCRbeta repertoires from subjects exposed to, actively infected with, or recovered from COVID-19 were included in the dataset. A de-identified subject ID, COVID-19 status, age in years and sex were almost always included in the sample metadata. The material from the prospective study consisted of cDNA or gDNA derived from T cells, B-cell-depleted T cells, or PBMCs. The repertoires were made available in a free public database intended to serve as a resource for research on the immune response to SARS-CoV-2. General study outcomes and caveats: How much clinical and demographic metadata was included differed by source and by participant, and the metadata was provided uncurated.

TCRbeta CDR3 regions were amplified from genomic DNA by means of the immunoSEQ Assay, a bias-controlled multiplex PCR. Regarding the original processing steps: Nucleated cell counts per sample were estimated from amplification of reference gene primers within the assay. Sequence reads were collapsed and filtered to measure the absolute abundance of every unique TCRbeta CDR3 rearrangement. For each sample, productive Simpson clonality was calculated as the square root of Simpson's diversity index across productive rearrangements. The table comes from immuneACCESS by way of TCRdb, which keeps in-frame sequences with V and J called. Part of the clones is missing from these tables; in studies checked, under half for an unresolved V gene and the rest for unknown reasons. The DNA was the basis for D and trimming; V, J and clone size are from that table. For this sample the table gives roughly 360,000 clones, of which 70% to 90% were detected only once. Roughly 0.97% of the sample is held by the ten biggest clonotypes.

In the prospective study, participants were roughly 18 to 95 years old, resided in 24 geographic areas of the United States, and were enrolled through a virtual design. In the prospective study, cohorts were assigned on the basis of participant-reported clinical history obtained from a screening survey and a study questionnaire. In the prospective study, mobile phlebotomists collected whole blood, serum and a nasopharyngeal or oropharyngeal swab from each participant. Prospective study participants could optionally give additional blood draws and questionnaires over an approximately 2-month period. Before DNA extraction, prospective study blood samples were shipped either frozen or at room temperature. The V end gives up 1 base and the J end 1 base, leaving 2 bases in the junction not matched to a gene. From a lookup of the germline V gene, CDR1 and CDR2 are SGHVS and FNYEAQ. Taken from cysteine to phenylalanine, the CDR3 has 15 residues. Just the 45-base CDR3 DNA is kept, in frame starting at base 1.

As concerns this clone: Its antigen is still unknown. No clone much larger than this one lies a single base away; base qualities are absent.

The sequence is built from TRBV7-6 and TRBJ2-3, and 7 bases in between align with TRBD2. Sequencing was carried out using PBMCs or T cells enriched from blood (not recorded which). This TCR came from a woman younger than 45 with acute COVID-19. The CDR3 protein is CASSLGLAGTDTQYF. In nucleotides, the sequence is TGTGCCAGCAGCTTAGGCCTAGCGGGCACAGATACGCAGTATTTT.